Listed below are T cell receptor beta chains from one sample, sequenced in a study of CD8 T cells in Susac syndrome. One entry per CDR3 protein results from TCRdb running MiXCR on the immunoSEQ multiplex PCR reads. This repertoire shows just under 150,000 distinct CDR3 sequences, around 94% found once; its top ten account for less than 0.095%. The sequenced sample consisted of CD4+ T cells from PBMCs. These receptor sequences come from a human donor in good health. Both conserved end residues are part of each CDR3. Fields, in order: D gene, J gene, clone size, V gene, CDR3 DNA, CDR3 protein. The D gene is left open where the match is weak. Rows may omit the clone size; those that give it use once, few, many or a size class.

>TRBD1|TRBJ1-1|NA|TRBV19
TGTGCCAGTAGTAACAGGGGAATGAACACTGAAGCTTTCTTT
CASSNRGMNTEAFF
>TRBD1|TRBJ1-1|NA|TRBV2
TGTGCCAGCAGAGTTGGACAGGGGGCTGAAGCTTTCTTT
CASRVGQGAEAFF
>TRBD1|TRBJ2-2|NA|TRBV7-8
TGTGCCAGCAGCGATAGACGACAGGGTGGCGGGGAGCTGTTTTTT
CASSDRRQGGGELFF
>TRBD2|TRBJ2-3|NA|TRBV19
TGTGCCAGTAGTATAAAGCCCCCTAGTCGAGCGGGAGCGAGCACAGATACGCAGTATTTT
CASSIKPPSRAGASTDTQYF
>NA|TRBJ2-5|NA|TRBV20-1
TGCAGTGCTAGAGGCTCACAAGAGACCCAGTACTTC
CSARGSQETQYF
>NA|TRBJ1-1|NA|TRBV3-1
TGTGCCAGCAGTCCCTTTGGGGTCCTAGAGAACACTGAAGCTTTCTTT
CASSPFGVLENTEAFF
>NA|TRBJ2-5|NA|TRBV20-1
TGCAGTGCTAGAGATAGGAGGTTGGGATTAGCAGTTCAAGAGACCCAGTACTTC
CSARDRRLGLAVQETQYF
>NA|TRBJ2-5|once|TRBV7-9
TGTGCCAGCGCACAACGAACAGGGCCAGAAGATCAAGAGACCCAGTACTTC
CASAQRTGPEDQETQYF
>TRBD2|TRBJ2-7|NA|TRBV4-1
TGCGCCAGCAGCTTCCTAGCGGGAGGGCCGGGCGAGCAGTACTTC
CASSFLAGGPGEQYF
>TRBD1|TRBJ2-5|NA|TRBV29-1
TGCAGCGTTGGACAGGGGGCAGGAGAGACCCAGTACTTC
CSVGQGAGETQYF
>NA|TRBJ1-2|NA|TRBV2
TGTGCCAGCACTCCAGGGGCGGGCTATGGCTACACCTTC
CASTPGAGYGYTF
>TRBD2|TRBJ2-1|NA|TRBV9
TGTGCCAGCAGCCTAGGGGGGACTAGCGGGAGCAATGAGCAGTTCTTC
CASSLGGTSGSNEQFF
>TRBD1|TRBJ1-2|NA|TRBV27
TGTGCCAGCAGTTTAGGCTGGGACAGTGGCTACACCTTC
CASSLGWDSGYTF
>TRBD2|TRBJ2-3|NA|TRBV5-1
TGCGCCAGCAGCTTGGAGCCTAGCGGGAGGGCCGGAGATACGCAGTATTTT
CASSLEPSGRAGDTQYF
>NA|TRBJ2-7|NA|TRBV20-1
TGCAGTGCCACTAACAGGGTTACCTACGAGCAGTACTTC
CSATNRVTYEQYF
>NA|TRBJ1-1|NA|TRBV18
TGTGCCAGCTCACCAAAGGTTGAAGCTTTCTTT
CASSPKVEAFF
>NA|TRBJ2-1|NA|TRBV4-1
TGCGCCAGCAGCCTTAAGCGGTACAATGAGCAGTTCTTC
CASSLKRYNEQFF
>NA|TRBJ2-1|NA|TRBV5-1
TGCGCCAGCAGCTTGGACCTAGGCAATGAGCAGTTCTTC
CASSLDLGNEQFF
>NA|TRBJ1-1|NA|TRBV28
TGTGCCAGCAGTCCGGGGGCCCTGAACACTGAAGCTTTCTTT
CASSPGALNTEAFF
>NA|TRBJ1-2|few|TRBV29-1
TGCAGCGTTGTCGGGGGTGGGGGAAGGAACTATGGCTACACCTTC
CSVVGGGGRNYGYTF
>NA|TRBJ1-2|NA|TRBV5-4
TGTGCCAGCAGCTTGGATGTGTCCACAACTACCTATGGCTACACCTTC
CASSLDVSTTTYGYTF
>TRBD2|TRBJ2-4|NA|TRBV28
TGTGCCAGCAGACTTAGCGGGGCAGGTGGGAAAAGCATTCAGTACTTC
CASRLSGAGGKSIQYF
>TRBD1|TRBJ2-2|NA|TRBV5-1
TGCGCCAGTGGGACAGGGGGCGCGAACACCGGGGAGCTGTTTTTT
CASGTGGANTGELFF
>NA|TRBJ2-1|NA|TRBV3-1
TGTGCCAGCAGCCAAGGGGCGCTCGTCAATGAGCAGTTCTTC
CASSQGALVNEQFF
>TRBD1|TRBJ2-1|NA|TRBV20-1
TGCAGTGCTGAACGGACAGGGGGGGAAAATGAGCAGTTCTTC
CSAERTGGENEQFF
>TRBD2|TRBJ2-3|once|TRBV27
TGTGCCAGCAGTTTTTCGGGGGGGGGAGATACGCAGTATTTT
CASSFSGGGDTQYF
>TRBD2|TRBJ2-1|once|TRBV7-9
TGTGCCAGCAGCTGGGGACTAGCGGGAGCGGGTGAGCAGTTCTTC
CASSWGLAGAGEQFF
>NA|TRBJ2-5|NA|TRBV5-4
TGTGCCAGCAGCCAGCAGCTCTCTCAAGAGACCCAGTACTTC
CASSQQLSQETQYF
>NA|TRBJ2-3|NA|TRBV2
TGTGCCAGCCGGAGAAGGGGGAGGAGAACAGATACGCAGTATTTT
CASRRRGRRTDTQYF
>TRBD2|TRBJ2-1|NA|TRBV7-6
TGTGCCAGCAGTGGGGCTACTAGCGGGAGATTCTACAATGAGCAGTTCTTC
CASSGATSGRFYNEQFF
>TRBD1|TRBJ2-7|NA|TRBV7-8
TGTGCCAGCAGCACCGGGACAGGGATCGAGCAGTACTTC
CASSTGTGIEQYF
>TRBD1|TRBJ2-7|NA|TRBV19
TGTGCCAGTAGTAGACACAGGGGCCGTGGCTCCGAGCAGTACTTC
CASSRHRGRGSEQYF
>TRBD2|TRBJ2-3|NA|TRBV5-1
TGCGCCAGTCGCTGGGGCGGGAGTGGCACAGATACGCAGTATTTT
CASRWGGSGTDTQYF
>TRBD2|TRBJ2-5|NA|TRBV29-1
TGCAGCGTTGGATTAGCGGGAGGGGTGGAGACCCAGTACTTC
CSVGLAGGVETQYF
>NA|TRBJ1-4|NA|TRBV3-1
TGTGCCAGCAGCCCCCCGGCAGGGCCCGAAAAACTGTTTTTT
CASSPPAGPEKLFF
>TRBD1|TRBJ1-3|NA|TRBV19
TGTGCCAGCCGACAGGGTTCATCTGGAAACACCATATATTTT
CASRQGSSGNTIYF
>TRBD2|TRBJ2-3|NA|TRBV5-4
TGTGCCAGCAGCGAGCGGGATGGCACAGATACGCAGTATTTT
CASSERDGTDTQYF
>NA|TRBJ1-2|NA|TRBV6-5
TGTGCCAGTCGCGGAGGGGCAGCAGCTGGCTATGGCTACACCTTC
CASRGGAAAGYGYTF
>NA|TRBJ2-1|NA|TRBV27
TGTGCCAGCACCCCAAGGCAGGGGGGGAATGAGCAGTTCTTC
CASTPRQGGNEQFF
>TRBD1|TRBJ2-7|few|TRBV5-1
TGCGCCAGCAGCCGGGGACAGGGGTTCGACGAGCAGTACTTC
CASSRGQGFDEQYF
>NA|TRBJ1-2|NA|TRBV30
TGTGCCTGGAGTGTTGGGGGATCGGGGGGCTACACCTTC
CAWSVGGSGGYTF
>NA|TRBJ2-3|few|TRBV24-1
TGTGCCACCAGTGATCCCCGAGAGGGCACAGATACGCAGTATTTT
CATSDPREGTDTQYF
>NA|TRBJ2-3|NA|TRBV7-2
TGTGCCAGCAGCTTTGGGAACTCAGGCACAGATACGCAGTATTTT
CASSFGNSGTDTQYF
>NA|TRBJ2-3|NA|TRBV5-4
TGTGCCAGCAGCTTGAGCGGCGGGACGGCAGATACGCAGTATTTT
CASSLSGGTADTQYF
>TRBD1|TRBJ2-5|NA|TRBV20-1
TGCAGTACAGAGGACAGGGCAGGAGAGACCCAGTACTTC
CSTEDRAGETQYF
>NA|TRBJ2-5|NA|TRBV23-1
TGCGCCATAGCACACAGGGTTCCGAGTGAAGAGACCCAGTACTTC
CAIAHRVPSEETQYF
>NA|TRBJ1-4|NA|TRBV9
TGTGCCAGCAGCGTATCGGGGAGGGGAACGAAACTGTTTTTT
CASSVSGRGTKLFF
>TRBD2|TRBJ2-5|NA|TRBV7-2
TGTGCCAGCAGCTTAGCTGCGGGAGGGGGCCAAGAGACCCAGTACTTC
CASSLAAGGGQETQYF
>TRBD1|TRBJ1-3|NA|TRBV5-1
TGCGCCAGCAGCTTGGGTGACAGGGGATCTGGAAACACCATATATTTT
CASSLGDRGSGNTIYF
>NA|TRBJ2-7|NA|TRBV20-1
TGCAGTGCCCCGGGGCCCCAAGGCGACGAGCAGTACTTC
CSAPGPQGDEQYF
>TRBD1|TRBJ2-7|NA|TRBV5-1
TGCGCCAGCAGCCTGGACAGGGTCAAGCATTACTTC
CASSLDRVKHYF
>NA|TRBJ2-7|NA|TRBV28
TGTGCCAGCAGAGGCTCACAGGGCCTCTACGAGCAGTACTTC
CASRGSQGLYEQYF
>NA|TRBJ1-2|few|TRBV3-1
TGTGCCAGCAGCCAAGATCCTAGGGCGGATTATGGCTACACCTTC
CASSQDPRADYGYTF
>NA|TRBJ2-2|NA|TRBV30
TGTGCCTGGAGTGTACTTTGGAGCGCGTCCGGGGAGCTGTTTTTT
CAWSVLWSASGELFF
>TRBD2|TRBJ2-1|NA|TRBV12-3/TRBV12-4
TGTGCCAGCAGTTTCTTCTCGAGCGGGAGGCCCAATGAGCAGTTCTTC
CASSFFSSGRPNEQFF